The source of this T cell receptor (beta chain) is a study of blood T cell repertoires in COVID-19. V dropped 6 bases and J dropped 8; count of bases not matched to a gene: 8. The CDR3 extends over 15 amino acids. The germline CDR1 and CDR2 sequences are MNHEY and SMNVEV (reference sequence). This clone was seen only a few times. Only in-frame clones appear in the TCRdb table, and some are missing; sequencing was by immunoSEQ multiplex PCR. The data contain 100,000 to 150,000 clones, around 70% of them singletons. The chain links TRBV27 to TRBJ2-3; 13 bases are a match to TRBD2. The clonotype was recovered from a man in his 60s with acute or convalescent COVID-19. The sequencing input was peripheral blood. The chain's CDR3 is CASSGLAGVDRTQYF. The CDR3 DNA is TGTGCCAGCAGCGGACTAGCGGGGGTCGACCGTACGCAGTATTTT.